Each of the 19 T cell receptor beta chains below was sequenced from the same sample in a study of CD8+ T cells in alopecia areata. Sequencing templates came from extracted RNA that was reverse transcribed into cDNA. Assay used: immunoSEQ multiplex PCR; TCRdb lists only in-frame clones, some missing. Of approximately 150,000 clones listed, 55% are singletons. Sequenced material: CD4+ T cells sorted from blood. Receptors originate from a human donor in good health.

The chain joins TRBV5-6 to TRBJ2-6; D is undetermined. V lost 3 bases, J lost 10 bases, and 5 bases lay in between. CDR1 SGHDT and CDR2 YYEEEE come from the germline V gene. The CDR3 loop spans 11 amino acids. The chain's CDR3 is CASSWGNVLTF. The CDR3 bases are TGTGCCAGCAGCTGGGGTAACGTCCTGACTTTC.

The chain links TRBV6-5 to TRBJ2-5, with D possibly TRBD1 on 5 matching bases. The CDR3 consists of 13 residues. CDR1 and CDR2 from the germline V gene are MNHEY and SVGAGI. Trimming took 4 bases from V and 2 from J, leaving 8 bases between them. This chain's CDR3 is CASSWTSQETQYF. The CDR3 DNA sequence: TGTGCCAGCAGTTGGACATCACAAGAGACCCAGTACTTC.

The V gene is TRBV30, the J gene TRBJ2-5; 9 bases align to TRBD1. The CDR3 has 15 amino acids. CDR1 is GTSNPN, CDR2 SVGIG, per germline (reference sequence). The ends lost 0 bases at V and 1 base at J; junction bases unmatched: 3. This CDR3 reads CAWSVKDRGQETQYF. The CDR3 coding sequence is TGTGCCTGGAGTGTAAAGGACAGGGGCCAAGAGACCCAGTACTTC.

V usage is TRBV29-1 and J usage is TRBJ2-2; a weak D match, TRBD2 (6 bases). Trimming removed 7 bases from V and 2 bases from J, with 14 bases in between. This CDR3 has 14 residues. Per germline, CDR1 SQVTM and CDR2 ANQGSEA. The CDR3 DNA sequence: TGCAGCGCCCGCGGGGCCCTAAACACCGGGGAGCTGTTTTTT. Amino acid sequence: CSARGALNTGELFF.

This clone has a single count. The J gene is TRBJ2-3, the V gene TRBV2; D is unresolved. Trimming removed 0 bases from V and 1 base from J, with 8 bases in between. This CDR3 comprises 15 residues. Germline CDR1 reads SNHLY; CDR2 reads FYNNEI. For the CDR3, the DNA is TGTGCCAGCAGTGAAGCGCCTACAGGCACAGATACGCAGTATTTT. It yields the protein CASSEAPTGTDTQYF.

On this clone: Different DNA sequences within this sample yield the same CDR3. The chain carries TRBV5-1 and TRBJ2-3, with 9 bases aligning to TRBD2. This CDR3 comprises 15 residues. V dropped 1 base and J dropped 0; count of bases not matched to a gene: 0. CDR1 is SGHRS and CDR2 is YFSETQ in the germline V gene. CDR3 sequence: CASSLTSGSTDTQYF. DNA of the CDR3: TGCGCCAGCAGCTTGACTAGCGGGAGCACAGATACGCAGTATTTT.

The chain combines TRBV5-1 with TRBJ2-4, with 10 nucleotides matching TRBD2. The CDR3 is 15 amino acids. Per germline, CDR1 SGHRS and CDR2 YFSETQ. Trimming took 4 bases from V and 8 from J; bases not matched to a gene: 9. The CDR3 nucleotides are TGCGCCAGCAGCCTTCTACTAGCGGGACGTGACATTCAGTACTTC. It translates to CASSLLLAGRDIQYF.

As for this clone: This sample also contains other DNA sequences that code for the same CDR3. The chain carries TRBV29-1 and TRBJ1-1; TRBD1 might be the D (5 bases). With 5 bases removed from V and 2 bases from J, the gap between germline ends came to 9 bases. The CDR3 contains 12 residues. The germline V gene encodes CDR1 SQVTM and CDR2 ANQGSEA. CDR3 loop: CSVRGLNTEAFF. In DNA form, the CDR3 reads TGCAGCGTTCGGGGCTTAAACACTGAAGCTTTCTTT.

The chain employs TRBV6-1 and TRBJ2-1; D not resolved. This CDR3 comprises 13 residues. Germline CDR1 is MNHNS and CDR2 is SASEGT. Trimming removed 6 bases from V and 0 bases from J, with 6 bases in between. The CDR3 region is CASRTYSYNEQFF. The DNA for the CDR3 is TGTGCCAGCAGGACATACTCCTACAATGAGCAGTTCTTC.

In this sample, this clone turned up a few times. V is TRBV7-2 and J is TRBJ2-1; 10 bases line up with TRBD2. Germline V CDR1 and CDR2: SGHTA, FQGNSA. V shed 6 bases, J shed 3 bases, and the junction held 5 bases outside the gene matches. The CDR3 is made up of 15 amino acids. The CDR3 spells CASRSLAGIYNEQFF. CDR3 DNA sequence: TGTGCCAGCAGATCACTAGCGGGGATCTACAATGAGCAGTTCTTC.

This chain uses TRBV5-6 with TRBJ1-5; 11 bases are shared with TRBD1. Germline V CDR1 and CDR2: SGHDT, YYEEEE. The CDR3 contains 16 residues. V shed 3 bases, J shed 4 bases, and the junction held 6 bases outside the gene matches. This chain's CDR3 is CASSSGTGGANQPQHF. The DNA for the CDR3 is TGTGCCAGCAGCTCTGGGACAGGGGGGGCGAATCAGCCCCAGCATTTT.

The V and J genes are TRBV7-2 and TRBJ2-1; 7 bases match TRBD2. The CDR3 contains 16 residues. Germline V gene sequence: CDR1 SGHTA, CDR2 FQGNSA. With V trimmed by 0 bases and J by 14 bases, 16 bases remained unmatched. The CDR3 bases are TGTGCCAGCAGCTTAGCTAGTAAGCGGGACCCTACAAATAAGTTCTTC. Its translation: CASSLASKRDPTNKFF.

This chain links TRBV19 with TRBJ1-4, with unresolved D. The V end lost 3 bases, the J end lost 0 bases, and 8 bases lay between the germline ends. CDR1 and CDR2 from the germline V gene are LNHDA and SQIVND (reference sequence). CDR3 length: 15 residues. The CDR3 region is CASSIGKSTNEKLFF. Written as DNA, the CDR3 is TGTGCCAGTAGTATTGGAAAATCAACTAATGAAAAACTGTTTTTT.

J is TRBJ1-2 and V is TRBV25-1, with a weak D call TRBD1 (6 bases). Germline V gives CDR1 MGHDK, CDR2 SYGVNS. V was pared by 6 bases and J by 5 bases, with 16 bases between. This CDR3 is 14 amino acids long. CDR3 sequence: CASRASGGGYGYTF. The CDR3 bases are TGTGCCAGCAGGGCCTCGGGGGGCGGATATGGCTACACCTTC.

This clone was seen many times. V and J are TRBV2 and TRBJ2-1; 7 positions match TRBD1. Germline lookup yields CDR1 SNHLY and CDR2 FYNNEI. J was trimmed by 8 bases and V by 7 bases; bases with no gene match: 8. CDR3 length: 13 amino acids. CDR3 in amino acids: CASKQGSGDEQFF. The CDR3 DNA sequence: TGTGCCAGCAAACAGGGGAGTGGGGATGAGCAGTTCTTC.

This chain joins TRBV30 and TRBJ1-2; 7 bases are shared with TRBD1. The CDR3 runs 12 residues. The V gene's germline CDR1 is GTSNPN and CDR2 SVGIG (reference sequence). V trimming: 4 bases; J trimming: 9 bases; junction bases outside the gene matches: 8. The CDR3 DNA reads TGTGCCTGGACATCGGGACAGATGAGCTACACCTTC. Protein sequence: CAWTSGQMSYTF.

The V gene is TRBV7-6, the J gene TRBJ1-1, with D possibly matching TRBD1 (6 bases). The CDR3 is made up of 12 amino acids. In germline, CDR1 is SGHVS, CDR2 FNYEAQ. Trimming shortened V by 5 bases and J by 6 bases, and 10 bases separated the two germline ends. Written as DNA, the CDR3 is TGTGCCAGCAGCGCGGACAGTCCTGAAGCTTTCTTT. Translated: CASSADSPEAFF.

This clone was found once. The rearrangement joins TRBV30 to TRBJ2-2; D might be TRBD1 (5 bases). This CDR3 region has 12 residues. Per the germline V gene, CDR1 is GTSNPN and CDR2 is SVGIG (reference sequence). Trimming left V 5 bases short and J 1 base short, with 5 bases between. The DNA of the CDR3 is TGTGCCTGGGGACAGAACACCGGGGAGCTGTTTTTT. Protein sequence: CAWGQNTGELFF. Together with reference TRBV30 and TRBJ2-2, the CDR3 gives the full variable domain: SQTIHQWPATLVQPVGSPLSLECTVEGTSNPNLYWYRQAAGRGLQLLFYSVGIGQISSEVPQNLSASRPQDRQFILSSKKLLLSDSGFYLCAWGQNTGELFFGEGSRLTVL.

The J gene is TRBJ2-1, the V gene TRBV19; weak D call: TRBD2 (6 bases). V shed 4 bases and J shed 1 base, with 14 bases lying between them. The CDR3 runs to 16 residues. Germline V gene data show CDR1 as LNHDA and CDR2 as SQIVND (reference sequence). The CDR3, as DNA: TGTGCCAGTAGTAATCCGGGCGGGGCGTCCTACAATGAGCAGTTCTTC. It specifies CASSNPGGASYNEQFF.